Listed here are 2 T cell receptor beta chains from one sample, sequenced in a study of blood T cell repertoires in COVID-19. Here immunoSEQ multiplex PCR was the method, and the copy in TCRdb shows in-frame clones only, minus some. This table has roughly 360,000 clones, over 75% appearing once. Sample: PBMCs or T cells enriched from blood (not recorded which). These receptors originate from a woman aged 25 to 39 with acute COVID-19.

The chain combines TRBV27 with TRBJ2-3; weak D call: TRBD1 (5 bases). This CDR3 is 15 amino acids long. V dropped 6 bases and J dropped 2 bases, with 15 bases sitting between them. Germline lookup yields CDR1 MNHEY and CDR2 SMNVEV (reference sequence). The CDR3 DNA is TGTGCCAGCAGCCCAGGGTTTTGGAACACAGATACGCAGTATTTT. Its translation: CASSPGFWNTDTQYF.

The rearrangement links TRBV5-1 to TRBJ1-2, with unresolved D. CDR3 length: 14 amino acids. V gave up 0 bases and J gave up 2 bases, with 8 bases separating them. CDR1 is SGHRS, CDR2 YFSETQ, per germline. The CDR3 loop reads CASSLDSSNYGYTF. The CDR3 region has the DNA TGCGCCAGCAGCTTGGACAGCAGCAACTATGGCTACACCTTC.